The 29 T cell receptor beta chains reported below all come from one sample, sequenced in a study of T cell responses to AZD1222 COVID-19 vaccine. Sequencing was performed with immunoSEQ multiplex PCR; in TCRdb, only in-frame clones are kept and a portion is missing. The table records some 130,000 clones, approximately 88% of them present only once. The sample was peripheral blood, taken on day 0 of AZD1222 vaccination. These receptors were obtained from an adult in good health.

This clone was seen a handful of times. The genes are TRBV6-5 and TRBJ1-2; D is possibly TRBD1 (5 bases). This CDR3 contains 14 residues. The germline V gene has CDR1 MNHEY and CDR2 SVGAGI. With 0 bases removed from V and 3 bases from J, the gap between germline ends came to 8 bases. The CDR3 spells CASSYSETDYGYTF. The CDR3 nucleotides read TGTGCCAGCAGTTACTCGGAGACAGACTATGGCTACACCTTC.

This clone showed up just a few times. The identical CDR3 is also encoded by other nucleotide sequences in the sample. V and J are TRBV12-3 or TRBV12-4 and TRBJ1-1; D unclear. The CDR3 consists of 13 residues. V lost 1 base, J lost 1 base, and 4 bases lay in between. CDR3: CASSLGGNTEAFF. The CDR3 DNA follows: TGTGCCAGCAGTTTAGGAGGGAACACTGAAGCTTTCTTT.

This clone has only a few counts. Within the sample, other DNA sequences also encode this same CDR3. The rearrangement joins TRBV27 to TRBJ1-1; 8 positions match TRBD1. There are 13 residues in the CDR3. CDR1 MNHEY and CDR2 SMNVEV come from the germline V gene (reference sequence). Losses at the gene ends were 3 bases for V and 3 bases for J; bases not matched to a gene: 0. The CDR3 region has the DNA TGTGCCAGCAGTTTGGACAGGGACACTGAAGCTTTCTTT. Protein: CASSLDRDTEAFF.

The J gene is TRBJ2-3, the V gene TRBV24-1; D is unclear. Deletions cut 5 bases from V and 0 bases from J, with 11 bases between. Germline V gene sequence: CDR1 KGHDR, CDR2 SFDVKD. The CDR3 covers 15 residues. CDR3 sequence: CATSAELPSTDTQYF. CDR3 nucleotides: TGTGCCACCAGTGCGGAGCTCCCTAGCACAGATACGCAGTATTTT.

The chain employs TRBV6-5 and TRBJ2-7; weak D call: TRBD1 (6 bases). V gave up 7 bases and J gave up 1 base, with 14 bases separating them. Looked up from germline, CDR1 is MNHEY and CDR2 is SVGAGI. The CDR3 is 14 residues long. DNA for the CDR3: TGTGCCAGCACCAGGACAGTGTCGTCCTACGAGCAGTACTTC. Its translation is CASTRTVSSYEQYF.

V is TRBV4-2 and J is TRBJ2-1; 8 nucleotides align to TRBD1. The CDR3 is made up of 14 amino acids. J was trimmed by 10 bases and V by 4 bases; bases with no gene match: 9. Looked up from germline, CDR1 is LGHNA and CDR2 is YNFKEQ. CDR3 in DNA: TGTGCCAGCAGCCTACAGGACAGGGCGGAGGAGCAGTTCTTC. It translates to CASSLQDRAEEQFF.

The rearrangement uses TRBV27 and TRBJ2-7; TRBD1 matches 7 bases. With 1 base clipped from V and 3 bases from J, the junction kept 6 bases outside the gene matches. The CDR3 has 15 amino acids. Germline CDR1 MNHEY, CDR2 SMNVEV (reference sequence). CDR3 region: CASSLLGGQGYEQYF. DNA of the CDR3: TGTGCCAGCAGTTTATTAGGGGGCCAGGGCTACGAGCAGTACTTC.

This sequence joins TRBV7-9 and TRBJ1-4, with D maybe TRBD1 (6 bases). Per germline, CDR1 SEHNR and CDR2 FQNEAQ (reference sequence). With 1 base removed from V and 5 bases from J, the gap between germline ends came to 14 bases. CDR3 length equals 16 residues. CDR3 residues: CASSLGFRTANEKLFF. In DNA form, the CDR3 reads TGTGCCAGCAGCTTAGGCTTCAGGACAGCGAATGAAAAACTGTTTTTT.

The chain couples TRBV5-4 to TRBJ1-3; 8 bases agree with TRBD1. The germline gives CDR1 SGHNT, CDR2 YYREEE (reference sequence). Trimming removed 4 bases from V and 1 base from J; junction bases left unmatched: 7. The CDR3 runs to 16 residues. The CDR3 nucleotides are TGTGCCAGCAGCCCCGGGGACAGGAGATCTGGAAACACCATATATTTT. It encodes CASSPGDRRSGNTIYF.

The chain is built from TRBV14 and TRBJ1-4, with TRBD1 matching 7 bases. The CDR3 has 14 amino acids. Germline lookup yields CDR1 SGHDN and CDR2 FVKESK. Germline trimming cut 9 bases from V and 3 bases from J; bases unmatched to any gene: 7. The CDR3 is CARPQGESNEKLFF. CDR3 nucleotide sequence: TGTGCCAGACCTCAGGGGGAGTCTAATGAAAAACTGTTTTTT.

J is TRBJ1-5 and V is TRBV28; a possible D gene is TRBD1 (5 bases). Trimming took off 2 bases at V and 0 bases at J, with 11 bases between the two ends. Per the germline V gene, CDR1 is MDHEN and CDR2 is SYDVKM. The CDR3 has 16 amino acids. The CDR3 region has the DNA TGTGCCAGCAGTTTAGGGGCAGCTATTAGCAATCAGCCCCAGCATTTT. Residues: CASSLGAAISNQPQHF.

V gene TRBV6-5 combines with J gene TRBJ1-2; unclear D gene. This CDR3 has 13 amino acids. V lost 7 bases and J lost 4, with 13 bases in between. Germline lookup yields CDR1 MNHEY and CDR2 SVGAGI. CDR3 sequence: CASTVADGYGYTF. The CDR3 coding sequence is TGTGCCAGCACCGTGGCCGACGGCTATGGCTACACCTTC.

The chain is built from TRBV2 and TRBJ2-5; 9 bases are shared with TRBD1. CDR1 and CDR2 (germline): SNHLY, FYNNEI. V gave up 7 bases and J gave up 4 bases; unmatched junction bases: 7. CDR3 length equals 14 residues. In DNA form, the CDR3 reads TGTGCCAGCAAACCGGGACAGGGAGGAGAGACCCAGTACTTC. This encodes CASKPGQGGETQYF.

The chain carries TRBV5-6 and TRBJ1-5, with unresolved D. Trimming removed 2 bases from V and 4 bases from J, with 13 bases in between. CDR1 and CDR2 (germline): SGHDT, YYEEEE. The CDR3 is 15 amino acids. The CDR3, as DNA: TGTGCCAGCAGCTTAGCCTTACAGCCAAATCAGCCCCAGCATTTT. Its translation: CASSLALQPNQPQHF.

The V call is TRBV5-1, the J call TRBJ2-7; TRBD1 agrees at 9 bases. CDR3 size: 14 residues. V lost 9 bases and J lost 3; bases outside the gene matches: 10. Germline loops: CDR1 SGHRS, CDR2 YFSETQ. CDR3 DNA sequence: TGCGCCACCTCGCCCGGGACAGGGTACTACGAGCAGTACTTC. This gives the protein CATSPGTGYYEQYF. Looking up the rest from reference TRBV5-1 and TRBJ2-7 gives the full variable domain: KAGVTQTPRYLIKTRGQQVTLSCSPISGHRSVSWYQQTPGQGLQFLFEYFSETQRNKGNFPGRFSGRQFSNSRSEMNVSTLELGDSALYLCATSPGTGYYEQYFGPGTRLTVT.

The J gene is TRBJ1-4, the V gene TRBV24-1; 9 bases are shared with TRBD1. The CDR3 runs 17 residues. CDR1 is KGHDR, CDR2 SFDVKD, per germline. V was pared by 3 bases and J by 6 bases, with 10 bases of the junction left unmatched. CDR3 in amino acids: CATSDPTSGTGHEKLFF. The CDR3 DNA is TGTGCCACCAGTGATCCCACCTCCGGGACAGGGCATGAAAAACTGTTTTTT.

This chain joins TRBV19 and TRBJ2-7; 7 bases align to TRBD2. The V segment lost 3 bases and the J segment 2 bases; nucleotides outside the gene matches: 10. The CDR3 is 16 residues long. CDR1 LNHDA and CDR2 SQIVND come from the germline V gene (reference sequence). The CDR3 here is CASSIIGGGLPYEQYF. DNA for the CDR3: TGTGCCAGTAGTATTATTGGCGGGGGACTCCCCTACGAGCAGTACTTC.

This chain links TRBV10-3 with TRBJ1-2; 9 nucleotides match TRBD1. J gave up 4 bases and V 2 bases, and 8 bases lay outside the gene matches. In germline, CDR1 is ENHRY, CDR2 SYGVKD. The CDR3 has 16 residues. This chain's CDR3 is CAISETGGPLGYGYTF. The CDR3 DNA sequence: TGTGCCATCAGTGAGACAGGGGGCCCGCTAGGCTATGGCTACACCTTC.

This chain joins TRBV7-9 and TRBJ1-4, with D hard to call. CDR3 length: 16 amino acids. Germline CDR1 is SEHNR and CDR2 is FQNEAQ (reference sequence). Trimming removed 1 base at V and 0 bases at J, with 9 bases between. The DNA of the CDR3 is TGTGCCAGCAGCTTAGAATCCAGGACAACTAATGAAAAACTGTTTTTT. Residues: CASSLESRTTNEKLFF.

The rearrangement joins TRBV27 to TRBJ1-6, with D possibly being TRBD1 (6 bases). In germline, CDR1 is MNHEY, CDR2 SMNVEV (reference sequence). Trimming removed 2 bases from V and 3 bases from J, with 8 bases in between. The length of the CDR3 is 15 residues. This CDR3 reads CASSLNRVYNSPLHF. The DNA for the CDR3 is TGTGCCAGCAGTTTAAACAGGGTCTATAATTCACCCCTCCACTTT.

The chain has TRBV30 and TRBJ1-1; the D is unclear. There are 11 residues in the CDR3. Germline V gene sequence: CDR1 GTSNPN, CDR2 SVGIG (reference sequence). V was shortened by 4 bases and J by 3 bases, with 6 bases between the two germline ends. CDR3 DNA sequence: TGTGCCTGGAAGGAATACACTGAAGCTTTCTTT. It is translated as CAWKEYTEAFF.

This chain connects TRBV5-1 to TRBJ1-5; a weak D match, TRBD1 (5 bases). The CDR3 loop spans 14 amino acids. Germline V gives CDR1 SGHRS, CDR2 YFSETQ. V was trimmed by 0 bases and J by 7 bases, leaving 11 bases between them. DNA of the CDR3: TGCGCCAGCAGCTTGGGATCAGGGAACCAGCCCCAGCATTTT. Translation gives CASSLGSGNQPQHF.

The rearrangement joins TRBV10-3 to TRBJ1-2, with 7 bases fitting TRBD1. Germline V gene lookup returns CDR1 ENHRY and CDR2 SYGVKD. The CDR3 length is 13 residues. V shed 11 bases, J shed 2 bases, and the junction held 8 bases outside the gene matches. The CDR3 nucleotides are TGTGCCCTCCAAGGGGGCACCAACTATGGCTACACCTTC. It codes for CALQGGTNYGYTF.

The chain links TRBV2 to TRBJ2-7, with 9 bases lining up with TRBD1. CDR1 and CDR2 from the germline V gene are SNHLY and FYNNEI. The length of the CDR3 is 13 residues. J lost 8 bases, V lost 5 bases, and 7 bases had no gene match. The CDR3, as DNA: TGTGCCAGCAGTCTCCGGGACAGGGTTCAGCAGTACTTC. Translation: CASSLRDRVQQYF.

The CDR3 reads CATSRDTARRAFF. The CDR3 DNA is TGTGCCACCAGCAGAGATACGGCACGAAGGGCTTTCTTT. V is TRBV15 and J is TRBJ1-1; D is uncertain. This CDR3 spans 13 amino acids. The V gene lost 0 bases and the J gene lost 11 bases, with 13 bases spanning the gap. Germline CDR1 LNHNV, CDR2 YYDKDF (reference sequence).

The chain carries TRBV28 and TRBJ1-4, with 9 bases identical to TRBD1. The CDR3 is 16 residues long. The germline V gene encodes CDR1 MDHEN and CDR2 SYDVKM. V lost 5 bases and J lost 5; bases outside the gene matches: 9. CDR3 coding DNA: TGTGCCAGCAGTCCTACGCCGGGACAGGGAAATGAAAAACTGTTTTTT. This codes for CASSPTPGQGNEKLFF.

This chain uses TRBV19 with TRBJ2-2; tentatively, D is TRBD2 (6 bases). CDR3 size: 15 residues. Germline assignment: CDR1 LNHDA and CDR2 SQIVND (reference sequence). The ends were cut back, 5 bases at V and 4 bases at J, with 14 bases in the middle. The CDR3 loop reads CASSAGPRGTGELFF. The CDR3 DNA reads as TGTGCCAGTAGTGCGGGACCCCGGGGCACCGGGGAGCTGTTTTTT.

There are a few counts of this clone. This chain uses TRBV5-1 with TRBJ1-2; 9 bases agree with TRBD1. Per germline, CDR1 SGHRS and CDR2 YFSETQ. This CDR3 has 14 residues. V lost 4 bases, J lost 4 bases, and 5 bases stayed unmatched. DNA of the CDR3: TGCGCCAGCAGCCAGGGGGACAGGGCCTATGGCTACACCTTC. Protein product: CASSQGDRAYGYTF.

The genes are TRBV28 and TRBJ1-3, with 7 bases that match TRBD1. Per germline, CDR1 MDHEN and CDR2 SYDVKM. J gave up 2 bases and V 5 bases, and 9 bases lay outside the gene matches. CDR3 length equals 16 residues. The CDR3 spells CASSALKGTAGNTIYF. CDR3 sequence (DNA): TGTGCCAGCAGTGCACTCAAGGGGACAGCTGGAAACACCATATATTTT.